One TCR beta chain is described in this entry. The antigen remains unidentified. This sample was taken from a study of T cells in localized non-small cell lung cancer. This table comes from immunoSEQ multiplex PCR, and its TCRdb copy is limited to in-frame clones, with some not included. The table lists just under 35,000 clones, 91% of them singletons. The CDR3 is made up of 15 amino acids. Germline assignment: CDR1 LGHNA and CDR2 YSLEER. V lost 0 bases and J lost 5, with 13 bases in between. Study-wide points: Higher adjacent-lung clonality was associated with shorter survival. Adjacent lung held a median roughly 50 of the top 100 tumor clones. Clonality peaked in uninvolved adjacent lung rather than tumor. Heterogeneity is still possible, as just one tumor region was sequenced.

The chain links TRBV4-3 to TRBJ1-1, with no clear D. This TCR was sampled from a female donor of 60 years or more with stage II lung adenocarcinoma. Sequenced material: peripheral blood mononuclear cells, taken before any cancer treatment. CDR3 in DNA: TGCGCCAGCAGCCAAGACCTACTGGGAGGTACTGAAGCTTTCTTT. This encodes CASSQDLLGGTEAFF.